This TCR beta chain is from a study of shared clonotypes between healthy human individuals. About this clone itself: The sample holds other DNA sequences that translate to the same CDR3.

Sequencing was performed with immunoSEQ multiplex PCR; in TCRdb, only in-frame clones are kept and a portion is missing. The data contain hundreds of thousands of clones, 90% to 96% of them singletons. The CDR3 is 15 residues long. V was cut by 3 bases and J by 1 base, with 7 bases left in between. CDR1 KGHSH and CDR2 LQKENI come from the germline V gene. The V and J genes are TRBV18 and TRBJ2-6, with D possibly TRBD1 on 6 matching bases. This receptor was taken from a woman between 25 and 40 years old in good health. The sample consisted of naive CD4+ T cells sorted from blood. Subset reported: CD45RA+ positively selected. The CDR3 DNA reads TGTGCCAGCTCACCCACAGGGTCTGGGGCCAACGTCCTGACTTTC. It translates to CASSPTGSGANVLTF.